The rows below give T cell receptor beta chains drawn from one sample of a study of shared clonotypes between healthy human individuals. Method: immunoSEQ multiplex PCR; TCRdb's copy keeps in-frame clones and lacks some. This table holds fewer than 850,000 clones, roughly 91% found once. The specimen was memory CD8+ T cells from PBMCs. All receptors derive from a man between 18 and 35 years old in good health. Some clones in this sample may be carry-over from other donors' samples. The CDR3 runs from the conserved cysteine through the conserved F or W. The D gene is left open where the match is weak. Where a row states a size, it is once, few, many or the class of an expanded clone; other rows omit it.

J gene	clone size	V gene	D gene	CDR3 DNA	CDR3 protein
TRBJ2-5	NA	TRBV9	NA	TGTGCCAGCAGCGTAGGAACCGAAGGGACCCAGTACTTC	CASSVGTEGTQYF
TRBJ2-1	NA	TRBV5-6	NA	TGTGCCAGCAGCTTGGGGGACCCTAACAACCGCGATGAGCAGTTCTTC	CASSLGDPNNRDEQFF
TRBJ2-2	NA	TRBV27	NA	TGTGCCAGCAGTTTAATTGGTTCCATCGGGGAGCTGTTTTTT	CASSLIGSIGELFF
TRBJ2-7	once	TRBV6-1	NA	TGTGCCAGCAGTGAAACACGGGGGAGCTCCTACGAGCAGTACTTC	CASSETRGSSYEQYF
TRBJ2-3	NA	TRBV5-6	NA	TGTGCCAGCAGCCAACCTTACTTGGCCACAGATACGCAGTATTTT	CASSQPYLATDTQYF
TRBJ2-1	NA	TRBV2	TRBD2	TGTGCCAGCAGTGAGGGGGGGTTCTCCTACAATGAGCAGTTCTTC	CASSEGGFSYNEQFF
TRBJ2-4	NA	TRBV7-9	TRBD2	TGTGCCAGCAGAGAGACGGGACTAGCGGGAGGGCCTGGCAAAAACATTCAGTACTTC	CASRETGLAGGPGKNIQYF
TRBJ2-2	once	TRBV4-2	NA	TGTGCCAGCAGCCAAGTCTTTTCGGCCCCGAACACCGGGGAGCTGTTTTTT	CASSQVFSAPNTGELFF
TRBJ1-1	once	TRBV6-1	TRBD1	TGTGCCAGCAGTGGTAAACAGGGGGCAAGGAACACTGAAGCTTTCTTT	CASSGKQGARNTEAFF
TRBJ2-7	NA	TRBV7-9	TRBD2	TGTGCCAGCAGCCCAAACCCTAGCGGAAGTTCCTACGAGCAGTACTTC	CASSPNPSGSSYEQYF
TRBJ2-7	NA	TRBV10-1	NA	TGCGCCAGCAGTGGGGCAGCCTACAACGAGCAGTACTTC	CASSGAAYNEQYF
TRBJ2-7	NA	TRBV7-9	NA	TGTGCCAGCAGCACCTCCTACGAGCAGTACTTC	CASSTSYEQYF
TRBJ1-2	NA	TRBV2	NA	TGTGCCAGCGGACAGTGGGGGACTGCTAACTATGGCTACACCTTC	CASGQWGTANYGYTF
TRBJ2-1	NA	TRBV7-9	TRBD2	TGTGCCAGCAGCTTCCGACTAGCGGGAGGCCTCTACAATGAGCAGTTCTTC	CASSFRLAGGLYNEQFF
TRBJ2-7	NA	TRBV7-9	TRBD2	TGTGCCAGCAGCTTAGTTATACTAGCGGGTCGACCTTCCTACGAGCAGTACTTC	CASSLVILAGRPSYEQYF